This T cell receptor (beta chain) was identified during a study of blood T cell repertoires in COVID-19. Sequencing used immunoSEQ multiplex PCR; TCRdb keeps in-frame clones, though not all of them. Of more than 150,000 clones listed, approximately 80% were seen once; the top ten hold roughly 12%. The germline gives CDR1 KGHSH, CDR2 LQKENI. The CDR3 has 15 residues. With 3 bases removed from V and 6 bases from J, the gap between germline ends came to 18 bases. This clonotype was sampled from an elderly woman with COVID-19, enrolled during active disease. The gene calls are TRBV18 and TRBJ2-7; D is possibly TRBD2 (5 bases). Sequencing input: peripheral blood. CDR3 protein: CASSPEYLAVSEQYF. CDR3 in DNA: TGTGCCAGCTCACCGGAGTACCTAGCTGTCAGCGAGCAGTACTTC.